One and the same sample provided the 3 T cell receptor beta chains below, sequenced in a study of T cell clonality in common variable immunodeficiency. Profiled with immunoSEQ multiplex PCR; TCRdb holds only in-frame clones, not every one. This sample carries about 43,000 clones and no singletons, and around 2.1% goes to the top ten. What was sequenced was peripheral blood mononuclear cells. These receptors came from a person aged 18-70 years in good health.

This clone was recorded many times. The read terminates 3 residues ahead of where the CDR3 ends, so the germline J gene completes it. The J gene is TRBJ1-3, the V gene TRBV19; unclear D gene. CDR3 length equals 16 residues. Trimming cost V 4 bases and J 2 bases, with 15 bases left between them. Germline V gene sequence: CDR1 LNHDA, CDR2 SQIVND (reference sequence). The CDR3 region is CASSTSGRYPGNTIYF. CDR3 DNA, as far as it was read: TGTGCCAGTAGTACCTCGGGGAGGTATCCTGGAAACACC. Complete variable domain (other parts from reference TRBV19 and TRBJ1-3): DGGITQSPKYLFRKEGQNVTLSCEQNLNHDAMYWYRQDPGQGLRLIYYSQIVNDFQKGDIAEGYSVSREKKESFPLTVTSAQKNPTAFYLCASSTSGRYPGNTIYFGEGSWLTVV.

In its sample, this clone is medium-sized (0.01 to 0.1%). The CDR3 end is not reached by the read, which stops 3 residues before it; the germline J gene fills it in. The genes are TRBV30 and TRBJ1-6; 7 bases are a match to TRBD1. V lost 3 bases to trimming and J lost 5 bases; unmatched junction nucleotides: 4. The germline gives CDR1 GTSNPN, CDR2 SVGIG (reference sequence). This CDR3 region has 14 residues. Partial CDR3 DNA: TGTGCCTGGAGGGGACAGAGTAATAATTCACCC. It codes for CAWRGQSNNSP. The whole CDR3 region reads CAWRGQSNNSPLHF.

This clone was seen repeatedly, ten times or more. The CDR3 spells CASSENPSGYTGELFF. CDR3 bases read: TGTGCCAGCAGTGAAAACCCTAGCGGTTACACCGGGGAG. The rearrangement links TRBV6-1 to TRBJ2-2, with 7 bases identical to TRBD2. The sequenced fragment ends 3 residues before the CDR3 boundary, so the rest is inferred from the germline J gene. V was pared by 2 bases and J by 3 bases, with 6 bases of the junction left unmatched. This CDR3 is built from 16 residues. Germline CDR1 is MNHNS and CDR2 is SASEGT.